This TCR beta chain derives from a study of stem cell transplantation in POMP-related autoinflammatory disease. For the study at large: Hypothesis: faulty thymoproteasomes impair CD8+ T-cell selection, skewing TRB repertoires. Before transplant, CD4+ T cells skewed naive and CD8+ proportions were low.

This clone was found a few times. Its cognate antigen is unknown. Profiling relied on immunoSEQ multiplex PCR, and the TCRdb table lists in-frame clones only, not all of them. The data contain about 26,000 clones, 75% to 90% of them seen just once; the ten biggest clones take up around 2.5%. This CDR3 spans 13 amino acids. V was cut by 3 bases and J by 5 bases, with 10 bases left in between. In germline, CDR1 is LNHDA, CDR2 SQIVND (reference sequence). Overall study results and limits: PRAID patients trended toward lower TRB diversity and higher clonality in all analyzed T-cell subsets.

The V call is TRBV19, the J call TRBJ1-1; D unresolved. The source is a human donor with POMP-related autoinflammation and immune dysregulation (PRAID). Here the sequenced sample was CD4+ T cells from PBMCs, taken before stem cell transplantation. CDR3 bases: TGTGCCAGTAGTATCGATTCTGGAACTGAAGCTTTCTTT. Residues: CASSIDSGTEAFF.